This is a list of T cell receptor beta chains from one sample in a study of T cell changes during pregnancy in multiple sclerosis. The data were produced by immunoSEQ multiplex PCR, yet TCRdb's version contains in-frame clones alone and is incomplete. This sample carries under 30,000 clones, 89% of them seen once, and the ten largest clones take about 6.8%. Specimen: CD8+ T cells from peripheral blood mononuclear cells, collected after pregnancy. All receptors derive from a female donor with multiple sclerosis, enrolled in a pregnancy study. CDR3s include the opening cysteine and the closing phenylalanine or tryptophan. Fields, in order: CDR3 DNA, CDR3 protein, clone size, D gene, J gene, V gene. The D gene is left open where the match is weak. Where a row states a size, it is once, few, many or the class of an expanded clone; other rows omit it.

CDR3 DNA: TGCGCCAGCAGCCAAGATTGGGTAGCGGGAGAGAGCATTCAGTACTTC
CDR3 protein: CASSQDWVAGESIQYF
clone size: NA
D gene: TRBD2
J gene: TRBJ2-4
V gene: TRBV4-3

CDR3 DNA: TGTGCCAGCAGTTATACCGTAGGGGCACACGAGCAGTACTTC
CDR3 protein: CASSYTVGAHEQYF
clone size: NA
D gene: NA
J gene: TRBJ2-7
V gene: TRBV27

CDR3 DNA: TGCAGCGTTGTCGAGCCGGGAGGGCCCTACGAGCAGTACTTC
CDR3 protein: CSVVEPGGPYEQYF
clone size: NA
D gene: TRBD2
J gene: TRBJ2-7
V gene: TRBV29-1

CDR3 DNA: TGTGCCAGCAGGCTGGCCAATGAGCAGTTCTTC
CDR3 protein: CASRLANEQFF
clone size: NA
D gene: NA
J gene: TRBJ2-1
V gene: TRBV7-8

CDR3 DNA: TGTGCCAGCAGCGTAGGGGACTACCCCTACGAGCAGTACTTC
CDR3 protein: CASSVGDYPYEQYF
clone size: NA
D gene: TRBD2
J gene: TRBJ2-7
V gene: TRBV9

CDR3 DNA: TGTGCCAGCAGGGGTAGCGGGAGTGAACTGAGTTACAATGAGCAGTTCTTC
CDR3 protein: CASRGSGSELSYNEQFF
clone size: NA
D gene: TRBD2
J gene: TRBJ2-1
V gene: TRBV28

CDR3 DNA: TGTGCCAGCAGCCCGCGGGGGACCCAATCTGGCTCCTACGAGCAGTACTTC
CDR3 protein: CASSPRGTQSGSYEQYF
clone size: once
D gene: TRBD2
J gene: TRBJ2-7
V gene: TRBV7-9

CDR3 DNA: TGTGCCAGCGGGGCAGGTGCCCTTTATGGCTACACCTTC
CDR3 protein: CASGAGALYGYTF
clone size: NA
D gene: NA
J gene: TRBJ1-2
V gene: TRBV27

CDR3 DNA: TGTGCCAGCAGCCGGACAGAGAACACTGAAGCTTTCTTT
CDR3 protein: CASSRTENTEAFF
clone size: NA
D gene: NA
J gene: TRBJ1-1
V gene: TRBV6-1

CDR3 DNA: TGTGCCAGCAGCCAAGAAGCAGCGGGAGGACCCAATGAGCAGTTCTTC
CDR3 protein: CASSQEAAGGPNEQFF
clone size: NA
D gene: TRBD2
J gene: TRBJ2-1
V gene: TRBV14

CDR3 DNA: TGCAGCGTTGGGACTAGCGGCTCCTACGAGCAGTACTTC
CDR3 protein: CSVGTSGSYEQYF
clone size: NA
D gene: TRBD2
J gene: TRBJ2-7
V gene: TRBV29-1

CDR3 DNA: TGTGCCAGTACCGAACTTATGGGGGACAGGGAGGGCTACACCTTC
CDR3 protein: CASTELMGDREGYTF
clone size: NA
D gene: TRBD1
J gene: TRBJ1-2
V gene: TRBV19

CDR3 DNA: TGTGCCAGCACCACAACGGGACACACAGATACGCAGTATTTT
CDR3 protein: CASTTTGHTDTQYF
clone size: NA
D gene: NA
J gene: TRBJ2-3
V gene: TRBV6-5

CDR3 DNA: TGTGCCAGCTCCCGGTGGGCGGGACCCTACGAGCAGTACTTC
CDR3 protein: CASSRWAGPYEQYF
clone size: NA
D gene: NA
J gene: TRBJ2-7
V gene: TRBV18

CDR3 DNA: TGCGCCAGCAGCCAAGGATGGACTAGCGGGGCCCAGAACACCGGGGAGCTGTTTTTT
CDR3 protein: CASSQGWTSGAQNTGELFF
clone size: NA
D gene: TRBD2
J gene: TRBJ2-2
V gene: TRBV4-3

CDR3 DNA: TGTGCCAGCAGCTCTAGCCGCCCCTACGAGCAGTACTTC
CDR3 protein: CASSSSRPYEQYF
clone size: NA
D gene: NA
J gene: TRBJ2-7
V gene: TRBV4-2

CDR3 DNA: TGTGCCAGCAGGGGGCAAGAAAAACTGTTTTTT
CDR3 protein: CASRGQEKLFF
clone size: NA
D gene: NA
J gene: TRBJ1-4
V gene: TRBV27

CDR3 DNA: TGTGCCAGCTCGCCTCTAGAGACTAACGGGACTTACGAGCAGTACTTC
CDR3 protein: CASSPLETNGTYEQYF
clone size: NA
D gene: NA
J gene: TRBJ2-7
V gene: TRBV18

CDR3 DNA: TGTGCCAGCAGCTTTCGCACAATAAGCACAGATACGCAGTATTTT
CDR3 protein: CASSFRTISTDTQYF
clone size: NA
D gene: NA
J gene: TRBJ2-3
V gene: TRBV7-9

CDR3 DNA: TGTGCCAGAAGAGCGGGGGAAGAGACCCAGTACTTC
CDR3 protein: CARRAGEETQYF
clone size: NA
D gene: TRBD2
J gene: TRBJ2-5
V gene: TRBV5-3

CDR3 DNA: TGTGCCAGCAGCTTGGGACAGGGGCCGATTTACGAGCAGTACTTC
CDR3 protein: CASSLGQGPIYEQYF
clone size: medium-sized
D gene: TRBD1
J gene: TRBJ2-7
V gene: TRBV5-6

CDR3 DNA: TGTGCCACCAGCAGAGGTCGGCAGGGGGGTCAGCCCCAGCATTTT
CDR3 protein: CATSRGRQGGQPQHF
clone size: NA
D gene: TRBD1
J gene: TRBJ1-5
V gene: TRBV15

CDR3 DNA: TGTGCCAGCAGCCCAGACAGGTACTACTACGAGCAGTACTTC
CDR3 protein: CASSPDRYYYEQYF
clone size: many
D gene: NA
J gene: TRBJ2-7
V gene: TRBV7-2

CDR3 DNA: TGTGCCAGCTCACCACGTATTCGCAGGTTCGAGGGAGAGCAGTACTTC
CDR3 protein: CASSPRIRRFEGEQYF
clone size: NA
D gene: NA
J gene: TRBJ2-7
V gene: TRBV18

CDR3 DNA: TGTGCCAGCAGCCCAGGGACAGCTGAAGCTTTCTTT
CDR3 protein: CASSPGTAEAFF
clone size: NA
D gene: TRBD1
J gene: TRBJ1-1
V gene: TRBV5-4

CDR3 DNA: TGTGCCAGCAGGGAAGCGAGAAACACCGGGGAGCTGTTTTTT
CDR3 protein: CASREARNTGELFF
clone size: NA
D gene: NA
J gene: TRBJ2-2
V gene: TRBV27

CDR3 DNA: TGTGCCAGCAGCGGCCGGGCTAGCGGGCCTCTATACAATGAGCAGTTCTTC
CDR3 protein: CASSGRASGPLYNEQFF
clone size: NA
D gene: TRBD2
J gene: TRBJ2-1
V gene: TRBV7-6

CDR3 DNA: TGCGCCAGCAGCCAAGTCCAGGGGCGCGAGCAGTACTTC
CDR3 protein: CASSQVQGREQYF
clone size: NA
D gene: NA
J gene: TRBJ2-7
V gene: TRBV4-1

CDR3 DNA: TGTGCCAGCAGCTTAGGCGGGGGGAGCTCCTACGAGCAGTACTTC
CDR3 protein: CASSLGGGSSYEQYF
clone size: NA
D gene: TRBD2
J gene: TRBJ2-7
V gene: TRBV7-9

CDR3 DNA: TGCAGCGCGTTTGCCGGGACTAGCGCCTACGAGCAGTACTTC
CDR3 protein: CSAFAGTSAYEQYF
clone size: NA
D gene: TRBD2
J gene: TRBJ2-7
V gene: TRBV29-1

CDR3 DNA: TGTGCCAGCAGCTTGGTACGACAGGGAATGAACACTGAAGCTTTCTTT
CDR3 protein: CASSLVRQGMNTEAFF
clone size: NA
D gene: TRBD1
J gene: TRBJ1-1
V gene: TRBV5-8

CDR3 DNA: TGTGCCAGCAGCTTAGGGACAGGGTTGGACACTGAAGCTTTCTTT
CDR3 protein: CASSLGTGLDTEAFF
clone size: NA
D gene: TRBD1
J gene: TRBJ1-1
V gene: TRBV13